These 4 T cell receptor beta chains came from one sample sequenced in a study of CD4 and CD8 cells across lung adenocarcinoma regions. Using its own MiXCR run on the PCR reads, TCRdb lists one record per CDR3 protein. In the table there are over 4,500 distinct CDR3 sequences, around 50% of which are singletons. Material: CD4+ T cells from the margin of a lung tumor. These receptors were obtained from a male donor with lung adenocarcinoma. The CD4 and CD8 labels of this study may be unreliable.

This clonotype occurred a few times. The V call is TRBV6-1, the J call TRBJ2-3, with D perhaps TRBD1 (5 bases). CDR3 length: 15 amino acids. Trimming left V 5 bases short and J 6 bases short, with 18 bases between. Per the germline V gene, CDR1 is MNHNS and CDR2 is SASEGT. DNA of the CDR3: TGTGCCAGCAGTACCGGAAGGCAGGGTGTCGATACGCAGTATTTT. Protein product: CASSTGRQGVDTQYF.

The genes are TRBV14 and TRBJ1-2; D call uncertain. The CDR3 consists of 15 residues. Per germline, CDR1 SGHDN and CDR2 FVKESK. The V end was cut by 4 bases, the J end by 8 bases, with 20 bases between. The CDR3 sequence: CASSPLGGAGYGYTF. The CDR3 region has the DNA TGTGCCAGCAGCCCTCTAGGAGGTGCAGGTTACGGCTACACCTTC.

This clonotype was detected a few times. The chain couples TRBV6-5 to TRBJ2-1; 7 nucleotides line up with TRBD2. TRBJ2-7 explains the end of the DNA better; the J call may be wrong. Germline V gene sequence: CDR1 MNHEY, CDR2 SVGAGI. CDR3 length: 17 residues. The CDR3 nucleotides are TGTGCCAGCAGTATCGACTACGTATCGGGAGGCCCCTACGAGCAGTACTTC. This encodes CASSIDYVSGGPYEQYF.

V gene TRBV6-1 combines with J gene TRBJ1-2, with D possibly TRBD1 on 5 matching bases. The CDR3 has 14 residues. Germline assignment: CDR1 MNHNS and CDR2 SASEGT. V lost 1 base and J 4 bases, leaving 10 bases between the germline ends. Here the CDR3 reads CASSEGQGGYGYTF. The CDR3 DNA reads TGTGCCAGCAGTGAAGGCCAGGGAGGCTATGGCTACACCTTC.